This is a list of T cell receptor beta chains from one sample in a study of shared clonotypes between healthy human individuals. Clones were sequenced by immunoSEQ multiplex PCR, and TCRdb holds only the in-frame ones, with some missing. The data show about 2.4 million clones, with 90% to 95% seen just once and over 0.12% held by the top ten. Source material: naive CD4+ T cells sorted from blood. The source of these receptors is a man younger than 35 in good health. The CDR3 runs from the conserved cysteine through the conserved F or W. The D gene is left open where the match is weak. Clone size is not always given. Where it is, it says once, few, many or a class for expanded clones.

V gene,clone size,D gene,J gene,CDR3 DNA,CDR3 protein
TRBV9,once,TRBD2,TRBJ2-3,TGTGCCAGCACCCGGACTAGTTACACAGATACGCAGTATTTT,CASTRTSYTDTQYF
TRBV7-2,-,-,TRBJ1-2,TGTGCCAGCAGCCCAGGGGACCGGAACTATGGCTACACCTTC,CASSPGDRNYGYTF
TRBV9,-,-,TRBJ1-4,TGTGCCAGCAGCGAGAGAGGGGGGTGGGCTGAAAAACTGTTTTTT,CASSERGGWAEKLFF
TRBV2,-,TRBD1,TRBJ2-5,TGTGCCAGCACCCAACAGGGGGCCGGAGAGACCCAGTACTTC,CASTQQGAGETQYF
TRBV18,-,TRBD2,TRBJ2-5,TGTGCCAGCTCACCACCCCTAGCGGGGGAGCAAGAGACCCAGTACTTC,CASSPPLAGEQETQYF
TRBV10-3,few,TRBD2,TRBJ2-5,TGTGCCATCAGTGGCCTAGCGGGGTACCAAGAGACCCAGTACTTC,CAISGLAGYQETQYF
TRBV30,-,TRBD2,TRBJ2-1,TGTGCCTGGACCTTCGGGACTAGCGGGAGGTCCAATGAGCAGTTCTTC,CAWTFGTSGRSNEQFF
TRBV28,-,-,TRBJ1-2,TGTGCCACCCGCGGAGAGAGCTATGGCTACACCTTC,CATRGESYGYTF
TRBV11-2,-,TRBD2,TRBJ2-7,TGTGCCAGCAGCTTAGCCGGGACTAGCGGCTACGAGCAGTACTTC,CASSLAGTSGYEQYF
TRBV18,-,-,TRBJ1-4,TGTGCCAGCTCAGAAAACGGGCCCCCTAATGAAAAACTGTTTTTT,CASSENGPPNEKLFF
TRBV5-1,-,-,TRBJ1-6,TGCGCCAGCAGCTTGGGTCTACAGGGTTCAGGCAATTCACCCCTCCACTTT,CASSLGLQGSGNSPLHF
TRBV5-3,-,TRBD2,TRBJ2-7,TGTGCCAGGCCGCCCGGCGGGAGTGACTACGAGCAGTACTTC,CARPPGGSDYEQYF
TRBV6-5,-,TRBD1,TRBJ1-2,TGTGCCAGCAGTACGGACAGGGTTTTTGGCTACACCTTC,CASSTDRVFGYTF
TRBV30,-,-,TRBJ2-7,TGTGCCTGGAAGCTAGGGGGAGTGTCCTACGAGCAGTACTTC,CAWKLGGVSYEQYF
TRBV28,-,-,TRBJ1-5,TGTGCCAGCACTAGTTTGAGTCAGCCCCAGCATTTT,CASTSLSQPQHF
TRBV6-6,-,TRBD1,TRBJ1-6,TGTGCCAGCAGCTGGGGACAGGCCCCCAATTCACCCCTCCACTTT,CASSWGQAPNSPLHF
TRBV6-5,-,-,TRBJ1-3,TGTGCCAGCAGTTACTCAGGGGGAACTGGAAACACCATATATTTT,CASSYSGGTGNTIYF
TRBV5-4,-,TRBD2,TRBJ2-5,TGTGCCAGCAGCTTGGCCGGGAGGGCCCCTGAGACCCAGTACTTC,CASSLAGRAPETQYF
TRBV5-1,once,-,TRBJ1-3,TGCGCCAGCAGCCCACCAGACTCTGGAAACACCATATATTTT,CASSPPDSGNTIYF
TRBV5-1,-,-,TRBJ2-3,TGCGCCAGCAGCTTGACGCCAGAATTTACAGATACGCAGTATTTT,CASSLTPEFTDTQYF
TRBV28,-,-,TRBJ2-7,TGTGCCAGCAGTCCCTCTGGGGGTAATAGTAACGAGCAGTACTTC,CASSPSGGNSNEQYF
TRBV5-1,-,-,TRBJ2-5,TGCGCCAGCAGCTTGGTTTTAGCAGGAGAGACCCAGTACTTC,CASSLVLAGETQYF
TRBV14,-,TRBD1,TRBJ2-6,TGTGCCAGCAGCCAAAAAACAGGGGGCATAGCTGGGGCCAACGTCCTGACTTTC,CASSQKTGGIAGANVLTF
TRBV5-1,-,-,TRBJ2-3,TGCGCCAGCAGCCCACAGGGCCCAGATACGCAGTATTTT,CASSPQGPDTQYF
TRBV7-9,-,TRBD1,TRBJ2-5,TGTGCCAGCAGCTCGGGACAGGCGGGTGGAGAGACCCAGTACTTC,CASSSGQAGGETQYF
TRBV6-5,-,-,TRBJ2-7,TGTGCCAGCAGTACCCGGCCAGCCTTCTCCTACGAGCAGTACTTC,CASSTRPAFSYEQYF
TRBV9,once,-,TRBJ2-7,TGTGCCAGCAGCGTAGCTGGACAGGCGGGGATCTACGAGCAGTACTTC,CASSVAGQAGIYEQYF
TRBV6-6,-,-,TRBJ1-1,TGTGCCAGCAGTTACGGGCGGAACACTGAAGCTTTCTTT,CASSYGRNTEAFF
TRBV7-9,-,-,TRBJ1-4,TGTGCCAGCAGCTTAGAGACGGGTAATGAAAAACTGTTTTTT,CASSLETGNEKLFF
TRBV6-6,-,-,TRBJ2-5,TGTGCCAGCAGTTACTCAATGGCACAGGGAGTAGAGACCCAGTACTTC,CASSYSMAQGVETQYF
TRBV15,-,TRBD1,TRBJ1-2,TGTGCCACCAGCAGAGATGTCGGGACAGGGATAATTAACTATGGCTACACCTTC,CATSRDVGTGIINYGYTF
TRBV10-1,once,-,TRBJ2-3,TGCGCCAGCAGTGATCCAGCCCGACTCTATGGTACGCAGTATTTT,CASSDPARLYGTQYF
TRBV7-2,-,-,TRBJ2-7,TGTGCCAGCAGCTTAGATGGGGCAGGTCGAGCCCTCGAGCAGTACTTC,CASSLDGAGRALEQYF
TRBV5-6,-,-,TRBJ1-6,TGTGCCAGCAGCTTGCTATCGGGGTCGTCAAATTCACCCCTCCACTTT,CASSLLSGSSNSPLHF
TRBV5-1,-,-,TRBJ1-1,TGCGCCAGCAGCAGAATTTACGGTGCTACGGTGGCGAACACTGAAGCTTTCTTT,CASSRIYGATVANTEAFF
TRBV18,-,TRBD1,TRBJ2-7,TGTGCCAGCTCTTCGTCGGGGACAGCGCCCTACGAGCAGTACTTC,CASSSSGTAPYEQYF
TRBV5-6,-,-,TRBJ2-2,TGTGCCAGCAGCTTGGCCGGGCAGGGGAGAGACGGGGAGCTGTTTTTT,CASSLAGQGRDGELFF
TRBV6-1,-,-,TRBJ2-7,TGTGCCAGCAGTGATAGGTGGGAGCAGTACTTC,CASSDRWEQYF
TRBV10-3,-,TRBD1,TRBJ2-7,TGTGCCATAAGGGGACAGGGGGGCTACGAGCAGTACTTC,CAIRGQGGYEQYF
TRBV27,-,-,TRBJ1-6,TGTGCCAGCAGTTTAGAACCGGGATTATCCCTCCACTTT,CASSLEPGLSLHF
TRBV27,-,-,TRBJ2-3,TGTGCCAGCAGTTTGTGGGGGGTGACAGATACGCAGTATTTT,CASSLWGVTDTQYF
TRBV7-2,-,-,TRBJ2-7,TGTGCCAGCAGCCAAGGGGTTCTGCAGTACTTC,CASSQGVLQYF
TRBV11-2,-,-,TRBJ2-7,TGTGCCAGCAGCTCACTTAAAGGGCGAACCTACGAGCAGTACTTC,CASSSLKGRTYEQYF
TRBV6-5,-,TRBD1,TRBJ2-1,TGTGCCAGCAGTCCGAACAGGGGTGAGCAGTTCTTC,CASSPNRGEQFF
TRBV10-1,-,-,TRBJ1-6,TGCGCCAGCAGTAGCAGCCCTAATTCACCCCTCCACTTT,CASSSSPNSPLHF
TRBV30,-,TRBD1,TRBJ1-1,TGTGCCTGGATGACAGGGGCCATGAACACTGAAGCTTTCTTT,CAWMTGAMNTEAFF
TRBV11-2,-,-,TRBJ2-7,TGTGCCAGCCGGCCCACCGGGTCCTACGAGCAGTACTTC,CASRPTGSYEQYF
TRBV4-1,-,-,TRBJ1-2,TGCGCCAGCAGCCAACATCTAGGGGTAACACGCAACTATGGCTACACCTTC,CASSQHLGVTRNYGYTF
TRBV10-3,-,TRBD2,TRBJ2-7,TGTGCCATCAGTGGGGGGACTAGCGGGACGTCCTACGAGCAGTACTTC,CAISGGTSGTSYEQYF